In this sample, the clone carrying this TCR beta chain turned up a few times. It was with a sample-barcoded 5' primer and a J-beta primer mix that a second PCR of about 6 to 12 cycles was run. TCRdb re-called the 5' RACE reads through MiXCR, storing one row per CDR3 protein. The data show about a million distinct CDR3 sequences, roughly 48% seen once. The sample originates from a study of blood T cells in healthy people across ages. Germline V gene data show CDR1 as LGHDT and CDR2 as YNNKEL (reference sequence). This CDR3 has 14 residues. V was trimmed by 4 bases and J by 0 bases, leaving 7 bases between them.

Specimen: blood. The source of this sequence is a man aged 25-45 years in good health. This rearrangement joins TRBV3-1 to TRBJ2-4, with D perhaps matching TRBD1 (5 bases). The CDR3 loop reads CASSPRVAKNIQYF. CDR3 DNA sequence: TGTGCCAGCAGCCCCAGGGTAGCCAAAAACATTCAGTACTTC.